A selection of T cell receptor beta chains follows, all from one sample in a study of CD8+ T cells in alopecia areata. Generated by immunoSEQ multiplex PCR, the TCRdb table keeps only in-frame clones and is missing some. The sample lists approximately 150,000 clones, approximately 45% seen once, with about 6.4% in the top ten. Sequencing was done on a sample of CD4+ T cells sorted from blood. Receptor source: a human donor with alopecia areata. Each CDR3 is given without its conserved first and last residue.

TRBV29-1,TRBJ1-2,SVGIDGYGYT
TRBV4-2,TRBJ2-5,ASSQEPGAGETQY
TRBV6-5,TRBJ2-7,ASTNTGHYEQY
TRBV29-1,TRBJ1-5,SHSSGLNQPQH
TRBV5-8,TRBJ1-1,ASSLSPGKTEAF
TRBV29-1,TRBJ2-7,SARDRPNYEQY
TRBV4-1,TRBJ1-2,ASSLREDYGYT
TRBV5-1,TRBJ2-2,ASSMKSPGQLDTGELF
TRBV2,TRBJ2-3,ASLLADTQY
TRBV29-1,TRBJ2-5,SVEGGGFKETQY
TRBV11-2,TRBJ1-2,ASRRGIANYGYT
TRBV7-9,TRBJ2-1,ASSAKGSGRFNEQF
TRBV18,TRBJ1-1,ASSPPGTGGEAF
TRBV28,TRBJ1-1,ASSTGQGIYTEAF
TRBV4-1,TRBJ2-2,ASSQDSRPGELF
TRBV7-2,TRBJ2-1,ASSLASGRAEQF
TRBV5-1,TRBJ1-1,ASSLGVGGSEAF
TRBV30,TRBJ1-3,AWSAPRGGGSGNTIY
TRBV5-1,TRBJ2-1,ASGSTSGSREQF
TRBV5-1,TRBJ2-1,ASSLSQWKNEQF
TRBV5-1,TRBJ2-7,ASSLGVGSSYEQY
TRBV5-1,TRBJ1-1,ASSGQVNTEAF
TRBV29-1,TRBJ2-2,SVESGLAAAGELF
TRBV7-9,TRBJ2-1,ASSFGSGRDPTGGNEQF
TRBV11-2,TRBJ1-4,ASSQGYEKLF
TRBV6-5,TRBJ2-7,ASRPITDRATEQY
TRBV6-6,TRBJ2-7,ASSPTSVYEQY
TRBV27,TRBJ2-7,ASSSPGLAGEQY
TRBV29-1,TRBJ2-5,SVDVGGKETQY
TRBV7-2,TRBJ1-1,ASTREGNTEAF
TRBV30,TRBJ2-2,AWSVLGLSTGELF
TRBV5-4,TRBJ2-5,ASSLEGARGETQY
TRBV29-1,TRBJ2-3,SVSFQLETDTQY
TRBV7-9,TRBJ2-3,ASTLGRSSTDTQY
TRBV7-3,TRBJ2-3,ASSLSGSPDTQY
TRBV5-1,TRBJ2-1,ASSLLAGNEQF
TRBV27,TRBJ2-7,ASSTPTSGYEQY
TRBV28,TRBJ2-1,ASISYSGRHEQF
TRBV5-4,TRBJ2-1,ASSLPSSDEQF
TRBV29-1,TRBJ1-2,SVSKGAQAIYGYT
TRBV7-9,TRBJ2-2,ASSSPTMVNTGELF